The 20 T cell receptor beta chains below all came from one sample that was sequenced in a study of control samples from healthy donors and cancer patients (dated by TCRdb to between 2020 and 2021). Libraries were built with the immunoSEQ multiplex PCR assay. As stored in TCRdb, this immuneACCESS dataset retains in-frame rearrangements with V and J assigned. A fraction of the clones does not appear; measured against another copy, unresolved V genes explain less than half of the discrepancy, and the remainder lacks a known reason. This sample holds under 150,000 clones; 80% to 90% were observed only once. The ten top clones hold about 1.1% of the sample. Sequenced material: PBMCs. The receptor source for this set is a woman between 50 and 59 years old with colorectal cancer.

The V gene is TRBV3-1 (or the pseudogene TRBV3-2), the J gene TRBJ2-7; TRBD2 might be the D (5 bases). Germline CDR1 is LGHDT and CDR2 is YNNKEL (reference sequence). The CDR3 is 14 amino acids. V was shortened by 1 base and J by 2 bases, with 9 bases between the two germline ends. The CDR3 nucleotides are TGTGCCAGCAGCCAAGTCGAGGGCCCCTACGAGCAGTACTTC. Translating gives CASSQVEGPYEQYF.

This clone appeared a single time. Here the CDR3 reads CASGLNVGPTYEQYF. CDR3 in DNA: TGCGCCAGCGGGTTAAACGTAGGCCCCACCTACGAGCAGTACTTC. The genes are TRBV5-1 and TRBJ2-7; no clear D. This CDR3 contains 15 residues. With 7 bases removed from V and 2 bases from J, the gap between germline ends came to 19 bases. Germline loops: CDR1 SGHRS, CDR2 YFSETQ.

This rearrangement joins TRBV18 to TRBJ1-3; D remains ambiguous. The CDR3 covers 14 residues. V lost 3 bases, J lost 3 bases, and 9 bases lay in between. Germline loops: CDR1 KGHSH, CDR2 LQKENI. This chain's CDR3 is CASSPPLGGNTIYF. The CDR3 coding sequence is TGTGCCAGCTCACCGCCTTTAGGTGGAAACACCATATATTTT.

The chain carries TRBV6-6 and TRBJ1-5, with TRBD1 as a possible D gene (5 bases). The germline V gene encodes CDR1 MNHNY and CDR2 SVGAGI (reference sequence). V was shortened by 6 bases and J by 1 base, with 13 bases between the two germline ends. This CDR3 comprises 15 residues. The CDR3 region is CASSLTGRSNQPQHF. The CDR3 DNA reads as TGTGCCAGCAGCCTAACAGGACGGAGCAATCAGCCCCAGCATTTT.

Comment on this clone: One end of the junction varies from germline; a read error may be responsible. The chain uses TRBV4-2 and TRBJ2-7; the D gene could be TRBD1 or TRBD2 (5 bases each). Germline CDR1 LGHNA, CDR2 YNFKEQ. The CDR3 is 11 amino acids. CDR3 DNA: TGTGCCAGCAGACAAGGGACCGAGCAGTACTTC. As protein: CASRQGTEQYF.

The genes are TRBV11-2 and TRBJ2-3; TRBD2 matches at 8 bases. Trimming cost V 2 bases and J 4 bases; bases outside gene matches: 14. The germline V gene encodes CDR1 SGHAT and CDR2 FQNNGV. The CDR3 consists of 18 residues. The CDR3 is CASSLFPSVGGLADTQYF. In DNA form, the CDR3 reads TGTGCCAGCAGCTTATTTCCGTCCGTGGGGGGACTAGCAGATACGCAGTATTTT.

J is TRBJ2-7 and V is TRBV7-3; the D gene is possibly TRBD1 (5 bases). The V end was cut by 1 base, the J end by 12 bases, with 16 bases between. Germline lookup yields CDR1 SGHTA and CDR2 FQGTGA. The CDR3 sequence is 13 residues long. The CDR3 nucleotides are TGTGCCAGCAGCTTAAACCCTAAGGACATAATGTACTTC. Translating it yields CASSLNPKDIMYF. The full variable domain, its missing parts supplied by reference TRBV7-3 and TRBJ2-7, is GAGVSQTPSNKVTEKGKYVELRCDPISGHTALYWYRQSLGQGPEFLIYFQGTGAADDSGLPNDRFFAVRPEGSVSTLKIQRTERGDSAVYLCASSLNPKDIMYFGPGTRLTVT.

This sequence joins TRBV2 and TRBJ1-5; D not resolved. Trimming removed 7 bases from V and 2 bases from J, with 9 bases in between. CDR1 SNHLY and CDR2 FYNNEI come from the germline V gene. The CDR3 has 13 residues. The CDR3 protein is CASTLRRNQPQHF. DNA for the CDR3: TGTGCCAGCACTCTTAGGCGCAATCAGCCCCAGCATTTT.

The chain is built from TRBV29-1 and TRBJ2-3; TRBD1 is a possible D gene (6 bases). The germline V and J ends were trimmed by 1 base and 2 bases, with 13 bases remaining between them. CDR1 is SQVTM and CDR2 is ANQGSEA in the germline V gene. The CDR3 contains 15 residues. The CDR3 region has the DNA TGCAGCGTTGAAGTACCGGGACACTCCACAGATACGCAGTATTTT. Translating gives CSVEVPGHSTDTQYF.

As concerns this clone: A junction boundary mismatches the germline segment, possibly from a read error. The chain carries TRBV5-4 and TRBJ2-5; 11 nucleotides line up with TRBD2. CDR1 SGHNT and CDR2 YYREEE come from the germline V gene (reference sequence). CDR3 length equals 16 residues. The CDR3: CASSGGTSGLREAQYF. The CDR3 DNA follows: TGTGCCAGCAGCGGAGGGACTAGCGGATTAAGAGAGGCCCAGTACTTC. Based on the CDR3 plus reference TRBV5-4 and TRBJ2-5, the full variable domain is ETGVTQSPTHLIKTRGQQVTLRCSSQSGHNTVSWYQQALGQGPQFIFQYYREEENGRGNFPPRFSGLQFPNYSSELNVNALELDDSALYLCASSGGTSGLREAQYFGPGTRLLVL.

The CDR3 loop reads CASSQTAGNSYNEQFF. For the CDR3, the DNA is TGTGCCAGCAGCCAAACAGCGGGGAACTCCTACAATGAGCAGTTCTTC. The chain recombines TRBV27 with TRBJ2-1; TRBD2 aligns across 7 bases. The CDR3 totals 16 residues. The V gene's germline CDR1 is MNHEY and CDR2 SMNVEV (reference sequence). V lost 6 bases, J lost 0 bases, and 8 bases stayed unmatched.

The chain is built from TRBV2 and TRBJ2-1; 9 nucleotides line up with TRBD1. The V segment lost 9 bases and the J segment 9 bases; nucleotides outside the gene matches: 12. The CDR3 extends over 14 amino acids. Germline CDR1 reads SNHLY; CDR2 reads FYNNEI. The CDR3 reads CARNRDRVVGEQFF. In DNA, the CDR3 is TGTGCCAGGAACCGGGACAGGGTCGTGGGTGAGCAGTTCTTC.

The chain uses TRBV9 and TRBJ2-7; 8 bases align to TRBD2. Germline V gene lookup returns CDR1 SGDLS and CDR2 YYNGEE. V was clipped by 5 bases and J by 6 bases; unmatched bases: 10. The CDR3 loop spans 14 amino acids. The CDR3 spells CASSTGTSWSEQYF. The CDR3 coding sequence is TGTGCCAGCAGTACCGGGACTAGTTGGTCCGAGCAGTACTTC.

CDR3 DNA: TGTGCCAGCAGCTTGGAAGGGCGGGGCAGGGCAGAGGGAGATACGCAGTATTTT. Amino acids: CASSLEGRGRAEGDTQYF. The chain has TRBV5-8 and TRBJ2-3; D possibly corresponds to TRBD2 (6 bases). Germline V gene sequence: CDR1 SGHTS, CDR2 YDEGEE. The CDR3 is 18 residues long. Trimming pared 0 bases from V and 5 bases from J, leaving 22 bases between.

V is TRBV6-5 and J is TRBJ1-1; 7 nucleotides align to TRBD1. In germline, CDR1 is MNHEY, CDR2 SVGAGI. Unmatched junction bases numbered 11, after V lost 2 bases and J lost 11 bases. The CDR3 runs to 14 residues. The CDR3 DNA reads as TGTGCCAGCAGTTACGACCGGGACAGTGGAGTGGCTTTCTTT. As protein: CASSYDRDSGVAFF.

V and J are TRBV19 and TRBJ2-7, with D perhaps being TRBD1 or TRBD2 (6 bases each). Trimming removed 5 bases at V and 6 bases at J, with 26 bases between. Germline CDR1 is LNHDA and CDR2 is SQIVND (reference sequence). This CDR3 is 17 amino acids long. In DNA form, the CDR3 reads TGTGCCAGTAGTCCGGGGGACGCACAGGGAAAGATGCTCGAGCAGTACTTC. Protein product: CASSPGDAQGKMLEQYF.

The CDR3 nucleotides read TGTGCCAGCACTAGGGACTATCCAGAGACCCAGTACTTC. It specifies CASTRDYPETQYF. The chain recombines TRBV6-5 with TRBJ2-5, with 7 bases fitting TRBD2. The CDR3 is 13 amino acids. Germline CDR1 and CDR2: MNHEY and SVGAGI. The V gene end was trimmed by 7 bases and the J gene end by 4 bases; junction bases not matched to a gene: 6.

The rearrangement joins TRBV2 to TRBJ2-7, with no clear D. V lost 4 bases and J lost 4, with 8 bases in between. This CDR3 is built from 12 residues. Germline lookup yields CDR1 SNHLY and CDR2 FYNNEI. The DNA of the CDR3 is TGTGCCAGCAGTGTCACCAGATACGAGCAGTACTTC. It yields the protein CASSVTRYEQYF.

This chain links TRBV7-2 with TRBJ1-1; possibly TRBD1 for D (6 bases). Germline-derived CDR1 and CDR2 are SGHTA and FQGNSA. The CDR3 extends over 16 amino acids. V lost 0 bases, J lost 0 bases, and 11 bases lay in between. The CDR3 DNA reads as TGTGCCAGCAGCTTAGCGCGGGGGCTTATGAACACTGAAGCTTTCTTT. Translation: CASSLARGLMNTEAFF.

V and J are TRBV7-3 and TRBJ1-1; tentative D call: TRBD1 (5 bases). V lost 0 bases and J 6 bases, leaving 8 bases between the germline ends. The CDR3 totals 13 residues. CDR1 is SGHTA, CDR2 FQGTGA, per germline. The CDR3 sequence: CASSLTRGAEAFF. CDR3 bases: TGTGCCAGCAGCTTAACCCGGGGGGCTGAAGCTTTCTTT.